The source of this T cell receptor beta chain is a study of PD-L1 blockade in urothelial cancer. Study as a whole: Patients, treated from about 2014 onward, received atezolizumab 1,200 mg intravenously every 3 weeks. A median about 140,000 T cells were found in blood samples. Study findings and constraints: Blood clones associated with the tumor expanded more at 3 weeks in durable-benefit patients.

This clone was detected a few times. Its target is not known. Patient disease was locally advanced or metastatic urothelial carcinoma. This CDR3 is 16 amino acids long. Germline V gene lookup returns CDR1 LGHNA and CDR2 YNFKEQ. Trimming at V came to 4 bases and at J to 10 bases, leaving 13 bases not matched to a gene. Method: immunoSEQ multiplex PCR; TCRdb's copy keeps in-frame clones and lacks some. Of tens of thousands of clones detected, about 80% appear once; the ten largest clones hold 2.7%. This material consisted of PBMCs, taken around atezolizumab (anti-PD-L1) treatment. This chain joins TRBV4-2 and TRBJ2-1; 10 bases are shared with TRBD2. The origin of this receptor is a man aged 65 to 79 with urothelial cancer. The CDR3 reads CASSPGAASGRREQFF. CDR3 in DNA: TGTGCCAGCAGCCCGGGGGCGGCTAGCGGGAGAAGGGAGCAGTTCTTC.